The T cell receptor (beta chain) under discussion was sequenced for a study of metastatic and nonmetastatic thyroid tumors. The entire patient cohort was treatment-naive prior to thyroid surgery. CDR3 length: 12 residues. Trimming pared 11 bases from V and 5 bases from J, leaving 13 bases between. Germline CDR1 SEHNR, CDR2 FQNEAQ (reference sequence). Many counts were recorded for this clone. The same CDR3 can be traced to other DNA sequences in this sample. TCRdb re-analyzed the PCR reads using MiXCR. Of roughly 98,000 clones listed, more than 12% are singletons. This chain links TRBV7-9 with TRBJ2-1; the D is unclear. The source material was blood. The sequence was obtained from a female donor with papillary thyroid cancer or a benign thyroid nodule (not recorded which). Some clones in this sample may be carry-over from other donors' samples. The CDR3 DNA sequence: TGTGCCGGAACGCTAGGAAACAATGAGCAGTTCTTC. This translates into CAGTLGNNEQFF.